This T cell receptor (beta chain) was recovered during a study of cytomegalovirus exposure and HLA in healthy donors. Study-level information: The 120 validation repertoires were produced on the same platform as the roughly 660 repertoires of the first cohort. This was reported in a later analysis.

The donors were in the roughly 110-subject validation cohort, distinct from the roughly 670-subject first cohort. The method was immunoSEQ multiplex PCR; TCRdb's version includes in-frame clones alone and lacks a portion of them. The sample has roughly 70,000 clones, roughly 96% seen once. Germline CDR1 and CDR2: SGDLS and YYNGEE. V lost 0 bases and J lost 2; bases outside the gene matches: 2. The CDR3 contains 15 residues. Details on this clone: The antigen is undetermined.

Findings of the study overall: High specificity and sensitivity for cytomegalovirus status were reported for the classifier.

The rearrangement joins TRBV9 to TRBJ2-5; 9 nucleotides align to TRBD2. Sequencing was performed on PBMCs. This clonotype originated in a young man in good health and CMV-seronegative. The CDR3 DNA sequence: TGTGCCAGCAGCGTAGAGGGACTAGCTCAAGAGACCCAGTACTTC. Protein sequence: CASSVEGLAQETQYF.